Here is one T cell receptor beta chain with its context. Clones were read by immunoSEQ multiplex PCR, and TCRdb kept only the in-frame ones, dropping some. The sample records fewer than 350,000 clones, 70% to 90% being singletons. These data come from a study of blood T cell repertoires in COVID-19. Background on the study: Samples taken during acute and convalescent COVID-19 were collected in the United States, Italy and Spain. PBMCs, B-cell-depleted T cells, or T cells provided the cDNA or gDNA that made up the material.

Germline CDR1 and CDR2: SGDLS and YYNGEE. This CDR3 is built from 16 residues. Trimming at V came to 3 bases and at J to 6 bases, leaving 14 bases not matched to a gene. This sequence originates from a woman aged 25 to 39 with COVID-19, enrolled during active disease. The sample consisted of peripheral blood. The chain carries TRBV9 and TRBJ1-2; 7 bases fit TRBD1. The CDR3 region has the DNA TGTGCCAGCAGCGACTTGCCCCCGACAGGGTTGAATGGCTACACCTTC. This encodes CASSDLPPTGLNGYTF.